This T cell receptor beta chain was captured by sequencing in a study of CXCR3-negative and CXCR3-positive naive CD8 T cells. Carrying UMI labels, the TRB cDNA libraries were prepared through 5' RACE. TCRdb reprocessed the 5' RACE reads and stores each CDR3 protein as one record, lacking DNA. This sample's clone table lists some 100,000 distinct CDR3 sequences. A word on this clonotype: The target antigen is unknown.

Germline CDR1 and CDR2: SGHVS and FNYEAQ. The CDR3 covers 16 residues. Study observations and caveats: Comparison of naive CXCR3-negative and CXCR3-positive cells revealed similar TRBV-TRBJ usage, while memory cells differed. TRB CDR3 hydrophobicity was greater in CXCR3-positive naive cells than in CXCR3-negative naive cells.

Sequencing was carried out using naive CXCR3+ CD8+ T cells from blood. The subset is: CD45RO-CCR7+CD27+CD95- naive CD8+ T cells expressing CXCR3 (TNR3+). The receptor was isolated from a human donor in good health. Some clones in this sample may be carry-over from other donors' samples. This chain joins TRBV7-6 and TRBJ2-7; TCRdb gives TRBD1 as the D gene, but with no DNA this cannot be confirmed. CDR3 region: CASSPTTGTGTYEQYF.